This entry lists 8 T cell receptor beta chains sequenced from one sample in a study of T cells in Graves' hyperthyroidism and ophthalmopathy. From RNA transcripts, TCR beta CDR3 regions were amplified. A first-round RT-PCR of the TCR CDR3 used the HTBI primer set. TCRdb independently ran MiXCR on the multiplex PCR reads; one entry per CDR3 protein. This sample has about half a million distinct CDR3 sequences, with just under 20% found just once. Sequences were obtained from blood. The receptors here all came from a man aged 40-49 years with Graves' ophthalmopathy.

The genes are TRBV5-1 and TRBJ2-3, with a possible D match to TRBD2 (5 bases). Germline V gives CDR1 SGHRS, CDR2 YFSETQ. V dropped 4 bases and J dropped 1 base, with 10 bases sitting between them. CDR3 length equals 14 residues. Here the CDR3 DNA reads TGCGCCAGCAGCGGGAGCACGGGCACAGATACGCAGTATTTT. It yields the protein CASSGSTGTDTQYF.

This clonotype was recorded at least ten times. The chain uses TRBV27 and TRBJ2-7; the match to TRBD2 covers 11 bases. The CDR3 is 17 residues long. Germline lookup yields CDR1 MNHEY and CDR2 SMNVEV (reference sequence). The V segment lost 5 bases and the J segment 2 bases; nucleotides outside the gene matches: 11. CDR3 bases: TGTGCCAGCAGTCCTCTCCCACTAGCGGGAGTCCCCTACGAGCAGTACTTC. It is translated as CASSPLPLAGVPYEQYF.

V usage is TRBV18 and J usage is TRBJ2-5; D is undetermined. This CDR3 contains 15 residues. V lost 3 bases to trimming and J lost 1 base, with 12 bases between them. Germline V gene lookup returns CDR1 KGHSH and CDR2 LQKENI. CDR3 amino acids: CASSPPNRAQETQYF. The CDR3 DNA reads TGTGCCAGCTCACCCCCAAACCGAGCCCAAGAGACCCAGTACTTC.

The J gene is TRBJ1-5, the V gene TRBV3-1, with D possibly being TRBD1 (5 bases). CDR3 length: 15 amino acids. The V gene lost 4 bases and the J gene lost 3 bases, with 13 bases spanning the gap. Germline V lookup: CDR1 LGHDT, CDR2 YNNKEL (reference sequence). The CDR3 region is CASSPGPGDNQPQHF. CDR3 DNA: TGTGCCAGCAGCCCGGGACCGGGAGACAATCAGCCCCAGCATTTT. Filled out from reference TRBV3-1 and TRBJ1-5, the complete variable domain reads DTAVSQTPKYLVTQMGNDKSIKCEQNLGHDTMYWYKQDSKKFLKIMFSYNNKELIINETVPNRFSPKSPDKAHLNLHINSLELGDSAVYFCASSPGPGDNQPQHFGDGTRLSIL.

This chain uses TRBV5-1 with TRBJ2-4; 8 bases map to TRBD1. CDR1 and CDR2 (germline): SGHRS, YFSETQ. The CDR3 is 17 residues long. V dropped 1 base and J dropped 2; count of bases not matched to a gene: 8. Here the CDR3 reads CASSLIGQGITKNIQYF. DNA for the CDR3: TGCGCCAGCAGCTTGATAGGACAGGGTATAACCAAAAACATTCAGTACTTC.

This clonotype was picked up a small number of times. V and J are TRBV9 and TRBJ2-3; D not certain. Germline assignment: CDR1 SGDLS and CDR2 YYNGEE. This CDR3 has 15 amino acids. Trimming took 4 bases from V and 8 from J, leaving 20 bases between them. The CDR3 here is CASSPTGALDFTQYF. CDR3 DNA: TGTGCCAGCAGCCCCACCGGAGCGTTGGATTTTACGCAGTATTTT.

The V call is TRBV12-3 or TRBV12-4, the J call TRBJ1-6; TRBD1 is a possible D gene (6 bases). V was pared by 2 bases and J by 9 bases, with 14 bases between. This CDR3 contains 15 residues. CDR3 protein: CASSLRQGLFSPLHF. The CDR3 nucleotides read TGTGCCAGCAGTTTAAGGCAGGGGCTTTTTTCACCCCTCCACTTT.

This clonotype was recorded at least ten times. The chain recombines TRBV28 with TRBJ1-1; D perhaps matches TRBD1 (5 bases). V was pared by 7 bases and J by 4 bases, with 10 bases between. The CDR3 contains 12 residues. The germline gives CDR1 MDHEN, CDR2 SYDVKM. In nucleotides, the CDR3 is TGTGCCAGCATCGGGACGCCCACTGAAGCTTTCTTT. This codes for CASIGTPTEAFF.